The clone carrying this T cell receptor beta chain has only a few counts. Its antigen remains unknown. This sample stems from a study of type 1 and type 2 diabetes patients. Study-wide context: Participants included type 1 and type 2 diabetes patients plus nondiabetic controls. Study outcomes and limitations: With limited T2D and control samples, some T1D-only expanded clones may not be T1D-specific.

Each participant gave 8 to 10 milliliters of peripheral blood. V was trimmed by 0 bases and J by 4 bases, leaving 10 bases between them. The CDR3 sequence is 15 residues long. Germline V gene sequence: CDR1 LGHNA, CDR2 YSLEER. The PCR template was genomic DNA. The TCR beta CDR3 region was amplified using 30 forward and 13 reverse primers. TCRdb re-called the multiplex PCR reads with MiXCR, one entry per CDR3 protein. This sample has 250,000 to 300,000 distinct CDR3 sequences, with approximately 45% found just once. The sequenced sample was peripheral blood mononuclear cells (PBMCs). The receptor comes from a man aged 18 to 30 with type 2 diabetes. V usage is TRBV4-3 and J usage is TRBJ2-1; D unclear. Here the CDR3 DNA reads TGCGCCAGCAGCCAAGATTCCGGCAGTTACAATGAGCAGTTCTTC. Protein sequence: CASSQDSGSYNEQFF.